This T cell receptor beta chain appears in the sequencing data of a study of cytomegalovirus exposure and HLA in healthy donors. Sequencing used immunoSEQ multiplex PCR; TCRdb keeps in-frame clones, though not all of them. The sample carries more than 85,000 clones, approximately 90% recorded once. Findings and caveats of the study: According to a subsequent analysis, TCR clusters from the first cohort were inclined to appear together in the 120 or so validation repertoires. Reported performance of the classifier showed diagnosis of cytomegalovirus status with high specificity and sensitivity.

A remark on this clone: Its specificity is unknown.

This clonotype originated in a woman aged 18-29 years in good health and CMV-seronegative. Material: PBMCs.

Here the CDR3 DNA reads TGTGCCAGCAGCTTATCCCAGGCAGATTTCACCGGGGAGCTGTTTTTT. As protein: CASSLSQADFTGELFF. V gene TRBV7-9 combines with J gene TRBJ2-2; D not certain. V was clipped by 2 bases and J by 4 bases, with 14 bases between them. The CDR3 loop spans 16 amino acids. From germline, CDR1 is SEHNR and CDR2 FQNEAQ (reference sequence).